Presented here are 21 T cell receptor beta chains from one specimen sequenced in a study of OX40 agonist ivuxolimab in advanced cancers. Here immunoSEQ multiplex PCR was the method, and the copy in TCRdb shows in-frame clones only, minus some. Counted here are approximately 15,000 clones, 75% to 85% occurring once; the ten biggest clones make up 35% to 40%. Sequencing was performed on CD4+ or CD8+ T cells sorted from blood, taken in a trial of the OX40 agonist ivuxolimab. These TCRs come from an adult with an advanced solid tumor such as melanoma, head and neck, liver or kidney cancer.

The gene calls are TRBV19 and TRBJ1-5; perhaps TRBD1 as D (6 bases). CDR1 and CDR2 (germline): LNHDA, SQIVND (reference sequence). Trimming pared 5 bases from V and 5 bases from J, leaving 13 bases between. CDR3 length: 14 amino acids. The CDR3 coding sequence is TGTGCCAGTAGTCCCTACAGGGATGATCAGCCCCAGCATTTT. It is translated as CASSPYRDDQPQHF.

This clone is labeled as medium-sized (0.01 to 0.1%). This chain uses TRBV27 with TRBJ1-1; D might be TRBD1 (5 bases). This CDR3 has 13 residues. The V gene's germline CDR1 is MNHEY and CDR2 SMNVEV (reference sequence). Trimming took 2 bases from V and 6 from J, leaving 10 bases between them. This chain's CDR3 is CASSLGGTAEAFF. As DNA, the CDR3 is TGTGCCAGCAGTTTAGGGGGGACGGCTGAAGCTTTCTTT.

The V and J genes are TRBV6-5 and TRBJ2-4; no reliable D call. The V gene lost 2 bases and the J gene lost 0 bases, with 11 bases spanning the gap. Germline-derived CDR1 and CDR2 are MNHEY and SVGAGI. The CDR3 runs to 16 residues. The CDR3 DNA follows: TGTGCCAGCAGTTACAGCAGACCCTCAGCCAAAAACATTCAGTACTTC. This sequence encodes CASSYSRPSAKNIQYF.

V and J are TRBV4-3 and TRBJ2-5; TRBD1 aligns across 11 bases. V lost 0 bases and J lost 5; bases outside the gene matches: 5. The germline V gene encodes CDR1 LGHNA and CDR2 YSLEER. This CDR3 region has 16 residues. This CDR3 reads CASSQDWTGGAETQYF. For the CDR3, the DNA is TGCGCCAGCAGCCAAGATTGGACAGGGGGCGCGGAGACCCAGTACTTC.

The genes are TRBV13 and TRBJ1-2, with 7 nucleotides matching TRBD1. Germline V CDR1 and CDR2: PRHDT, FYEKMQ (reference sequence). V shed 5 bases and J 13 bases; nucleotides not matched to a gene: 16. CDR3 size: 14 residues. The CDR3 sequence is CASSGSLGGRESTF. The CDR3 DNA is TGTGCCAGCAGCGGCAGCCTAGGGGGCCGCGAGAGCACCTTC.

J is TRBJ2-7 and V is TRBV7-7, with TRBD2 identical over 7 bases. Germline CDR1 reads SSHAT; CDR2 reads FNYEAQ (reference sequence). The CDR3 length is 13 residues. Trimming removed 5 bases from V and 4 bases from J; junction bases left unmatched: 5. CDR3 in DNA: TGTGCCAGCAGCCACGGGGGGACTTACGAGCAGTACTTC. It specifies CASSHGGTYEQYF. Complete variable domain (other parts from reference TRBV7-7 and TRBJ2-7): GAGVSQSPRYKVTKRGQDVTLRCDPISSHATLYWYQQALGQGPEFLTYFNYEAQPDKSGLPSDRFSAERPEGSISTLTIQRTEQRDSAMYRCASSHGGTYEQYFGPGTRLTVT.

This chain connects TRBV10-1 to TRBJ2-1, with D possibly matching TRBD2 (6 bases). The germline CDR1 and CDR2 sequences are WNHNN and SYGVQD (reference sequence). The CDR3 runs 16 residues. Between the trimmed V and J ends, which lost 0 bases and 0 bases, there was a span of 9 bases. The CDR3 DNA reads TGCGCCAGCAGTGAGTCGATCGGGAGCTCCTACAATGAGCAGTTCTTC. It yields the protein CASSESIGSSYNEQFF.

CDR3 amino acids: CSVGIPNDWGEQYF. The CDR3 DNA is TGCAGCGTCGGGATACCCAACGACTGGGGCGAGCAGTACTTC. The genes are TRBV29-1 and TRBJ2-7, with a tentative D call TRBD2 (5 bases). The CDR3 has 14 residues. With 6 bases removed from V and 6 bases from J, the gap between germline ends came to 21 bases. Germline V lookup: CDR1 SQVTM, CDR2 ANQGSEA.

The CDR3 DNA follows: TGTGCCAGCAGTAATTTCTTTTACAATGAGCAGTTCTTC. Residues: CASSNFFYNEQFF. The V gene is TRBV2, the J gene TRBJ2-1; D uncertain. Germline V gene lookup returns CDR1 SNHLY and CDR2 FYNNEI. V shed 5 bases and J shed 4 bases, with 9 bases lying between them. The CDR3 extends over 13 amino acids.

In this sample, this clone turned up a few times. V usage is TRBV2 and J usage is TRBJ2-1; D is unclear. This CDR3 has 14 amino acids. V was trimmed by 1 base and J by 5 bases, leaving 9 bases between them. Germline CDR1 is SNHLY and CDR2 is FYNNEI. The CDR3 DNA sequence: TGTGCCAGCAGTGAAGGTCAGGTCAACAATGAGCAGTTCTTC. Translation: CASSEGQVNNEQFF.

The chain uses TRBV7-2 and TRBJ2-1; the match to TRBD2 covers 9 bases. In germline, CDR1 is SGHTA, CDR2 FQGNSA. V dropped 6 bases and J dropped 4; count of bases not matched to a gene: 10. This CDR3 has 16 amino acids. CDR3 coding DNA: TGTGCCAGCAGGCCTAGCGGGGACACGATGTACAATGAGCAGTTCTTC. Its translation is CASRPSGDTMYNEQFF.

This rearrangement joins TRBV5-8 to TRBJ2-1; D ambiguous. Per germline, CDR1 SGHTS and CDR2 YDEGEE. The CDR3 totals 13 residues. V lost 6 bases and J 2 bases, leaving 9 bases between the germline ends. The CDR3 loop reads CASNEPAYNEQFF. The CDR3, as DNA: TGTGCCAGCAACGAGCCGGCCTACAATGAGCAGTTCTTC. The variable domain in full, completed from reference TRBV5-8 and TRBJ2-1, reads EAGVTQSPTHLIKTRGQQATLRCSPISGHTSVYWYQQALGLGLQFLLWYDEGEERNRGNFPPRFSGRQFPNYSSELNVNALELEDSALYLCASNEPAYNEQFFGPGTRLTVL.

This sequence joins TRBV28 and TRBJ2-7; 7 nucleotides match TRBD1. The CDR3 extends over 14 amino acids. Germline V gene data show CDR1 as MDHEN and CDR2 as SYDVKM. The junction had 6 bases not matched to a gene; V was cut back by 5 bases and J by 2 bases. Written as DNA, the CDR3 is TGTGCCAGCAGTGGCCCTGGGACAGCCTACGAGCAGTACTTC. This sequence encodes CASSGPGTAYEQYF.

CDR3 bases: TGTGCCAGCAGCCTTACCCTTCTAGCGGACTCCTACAATGAGCAGTTCTTC. Its translation: CASSLTLLADSYNEQFF. This chain connects TRBV9 to TRBJ2-1; 7 bases match TRBD2. This CDR3 region has 17 residues. Trimming took 4 bases from V and 0 from J; bases not matched to a gene: 10. Germline values: CDR1 SGDLS, CDR2 YYNGEE.

This clone occurred a few times. V is TRBV5-6 and J is TRBJ1-1; TRBD1 aligns across 7 bases. Germline CDR1 SGHDT, CDR2 YYEEEE. V lost 5 bases, J lost 5 bases, and 12 bases stayed unmatched. The CDR3 contains 15 residues. DNA of the CDR3: TGTGCCAGCAGGGACCAAGGGGGCTCGGGGACTGAAGCTTTCTTT. It is translated as CASRDQGGSGTEAFF.

The chain carries TRBV4-1 and TRBJ2-7, with TRBD1 matching 9 bases. Germline V gene data show CDR1 as MGHRA and CDR2 as YSYEKL. This CDR3 has 15 residues. V gave up 2 bases and J gave up 5 bases; unmatched junction bases: 7. The CDR3 here is CASSQLGQGSHEQYF. The CDR3 nucleotides read TGCGCCAGCAGCCAATTGGGACAGGGCAGCCACGAGCAGTACTTC.

This chain connects TRBV5-4 to TRBJ2-2; TRBD1 matches 8 bases. This CDR3 comprises 18 residues. Unmatched junction bases numbered 16, after V lost 3 bases and J lost 6 bases. Germline-derived CDR1 and CDR2 are SGHNT and YYREEE (reference sequence). CDR3 nucleotides: TGTGCCAGCAGCTCTATGGACAGGGACGTTAATGGGTCCGGGGAGCTGTTTTTT. Translation: CASSSMDRDVNGSGELFF.

The chain joins TRBV27 to TRBJ2-1; D is uncertain. Germline CDR1 and CDR2: MNHEY and SMNVEV (reference sequence). This CDR3 comprises 12 residues. The V end lost 4 bases, the J end lost 8 bases, and 9 bases lay between the germline ends. Here the CDR3 reads CASSSPGDEQFF. The CDR3 DNA reads as TGTGCCAGCAGTTCCCCTGGGGATGAGCAGTTCTTC.

The chain has TRBV6-6 and TRBJ1-1, with D unclear. Trimming cost V 8 bases and J 0 bases, with 16 bases left between them. CDR1 and CDR2 from the germline V gene are MNHNY and SVGAGI (reference sequence). The CDR3 spans 15 residues. The CDR3 nucleotides read TGTGCCAGCGGCCTCACCGGAGGGCTGAACACTGAAGCTTTCTTT. It codes for CASGLTGGLNTEAFF.

V gene TRBV4-1 combines with J gene TRBJ2-5; D is perhaps TRBD1 (6 bases). TRBJ2-7 explains the end of the DNA better; the J call may be wrong. The CDR3 totals 15 residues. The germline V gene has CDR1 MGHRA and CDR2 YSYEKL. The CDR3 coding sequence is TGCGCCAGCAGCCAAGAGGAGGACAGCTCCTACGAGCAGTACTTC. Its translation is CASSQEEDSSYEQYF.

This clone was seen once. The sample holds other DNA sequences that translate to the same CDR3. The rearrangement uses TRBV5-2 and TRBJ1-1; TRBD1, the table's D call, was not compared with the DNA. TRBV5-2 is recorded as a pseudogene. The CDR3 runs to 13 residues. CDR3 residues: CASSQGEEREAFF. The CDR3 nucleotides read TGCGCCAGCAGCCAAGGGGAAGAGCGTGAAGCTTTCTTT.